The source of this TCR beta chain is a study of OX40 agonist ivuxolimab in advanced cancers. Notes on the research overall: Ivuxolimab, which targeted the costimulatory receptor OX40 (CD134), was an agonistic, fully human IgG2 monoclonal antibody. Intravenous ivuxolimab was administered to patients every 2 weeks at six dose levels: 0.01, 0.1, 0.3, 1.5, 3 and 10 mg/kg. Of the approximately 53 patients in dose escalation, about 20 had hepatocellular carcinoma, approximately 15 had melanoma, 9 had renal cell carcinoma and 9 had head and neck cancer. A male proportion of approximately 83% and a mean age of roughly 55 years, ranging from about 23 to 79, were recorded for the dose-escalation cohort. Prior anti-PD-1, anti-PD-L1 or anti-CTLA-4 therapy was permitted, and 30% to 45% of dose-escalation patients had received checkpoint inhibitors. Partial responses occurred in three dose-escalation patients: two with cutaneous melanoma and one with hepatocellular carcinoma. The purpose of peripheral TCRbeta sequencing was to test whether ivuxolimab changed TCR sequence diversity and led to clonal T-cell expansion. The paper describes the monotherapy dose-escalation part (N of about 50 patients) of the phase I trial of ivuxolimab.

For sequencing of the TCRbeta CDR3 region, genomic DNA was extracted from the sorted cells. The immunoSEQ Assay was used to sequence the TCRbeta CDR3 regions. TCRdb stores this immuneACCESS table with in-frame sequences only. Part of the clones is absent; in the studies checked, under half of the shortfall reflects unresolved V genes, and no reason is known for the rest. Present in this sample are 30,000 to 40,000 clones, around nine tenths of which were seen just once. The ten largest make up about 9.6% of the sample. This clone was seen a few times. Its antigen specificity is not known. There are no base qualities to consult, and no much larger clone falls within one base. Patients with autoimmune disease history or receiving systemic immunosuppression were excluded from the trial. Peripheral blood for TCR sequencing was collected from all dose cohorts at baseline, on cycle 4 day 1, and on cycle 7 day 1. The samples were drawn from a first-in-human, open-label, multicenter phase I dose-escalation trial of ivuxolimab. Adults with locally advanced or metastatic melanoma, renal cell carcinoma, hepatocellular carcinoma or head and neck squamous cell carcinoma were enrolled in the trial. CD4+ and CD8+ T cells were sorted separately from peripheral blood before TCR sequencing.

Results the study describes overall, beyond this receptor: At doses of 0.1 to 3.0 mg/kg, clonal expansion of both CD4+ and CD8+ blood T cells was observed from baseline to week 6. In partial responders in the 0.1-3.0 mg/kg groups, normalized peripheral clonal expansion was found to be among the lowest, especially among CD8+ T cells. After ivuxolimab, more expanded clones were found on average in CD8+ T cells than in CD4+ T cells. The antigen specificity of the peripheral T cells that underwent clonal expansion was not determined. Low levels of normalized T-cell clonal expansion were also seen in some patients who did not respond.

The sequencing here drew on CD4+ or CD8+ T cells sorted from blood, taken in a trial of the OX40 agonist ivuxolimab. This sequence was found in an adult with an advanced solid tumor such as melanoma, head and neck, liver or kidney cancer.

This receptor carries the CDR3 CAIKGRDPNQPQHF. The DNA reads as follows: TGTGCCATCAAGGGTCGGGACCCCAATCAGCCCCAGCATTTT. Recombination linked TRBV2 to TRBJ1-5; TRBD1 is perhaps the D gene, given 5 matching bases. V gives up 10 bases and J gives up 3 bases, and the segment between their germline ends measures 16 bases. The CDR3 covers 14 residues, taking in both the cysteine and the phenylalanine. Only the CDR3 portion is preserved as DNA: 42 bases, with reading frame beginning at the first base. The germline V gene yields SNHLY for CDR1 and FYNNEI for CDR2.